Listed here are 19 T cell receptor beta chains from one sample, sequenced in a study of blood T cell repertoires in COVID-19. This table comes from immunoSEQ multiplex PCR, and its TCRdb copy is limited to in-frame clones, with some not included. The table shows about 68,000 clones, with almost 85% occurring only once. Sequencing input: peripheral blood. These receptors were taken from a man aged 45-65 years with active COVID-19.

The DNA for the CDR3 is TGTGCCAGCAGTGATACCCTGGGACTGACCTACGAGCAGTACTTC. The encoded protein is CASSDTLGLTYEQYF. The V and J genes are TRBV6-1 and TRBJ2-7; possible D gene TRBD2, 6 bases. From germline, CDR1 is MNHNS and CDR2 SASEGT. The CDR3 runs to 15 residues. Deletions cut 3 bases from V and 2 bases from J, with 14 bases between.

The genes are TRBV6-6 and TRBJ2-7, with 7 nucleotides matching TRBD1. Trimming removed 6 bases from V and 2 bases from J; junction bases left unmatched: 10. Per the germline V gene, CDR1 is MNHNY and CDR2 is SVGAGI (reference sequence). CDR3 length equals 15 residues. The CDR3 here is CASSHGWDSTYEQYF. In DNA, the CDR3 is TGTGCCAGCAGCCACGGGTGGGACAGTACCTACGAGCAGTACTTC.

DNA of the CDR3: TGCGCCAGCAGCCCCGCGCGGGACTACAATGAGCAGTTCTTC. Translated: CASSPARDYNEQFF. V is TRBV5-1 and J is TRBJ2-1; D possibly corresponds to TRBD2 (6 bases). The germline V and J ends were trimmed by 4 bases and 3 bases, with 11 bases remaining between them. CDR3 length equals 14 residues. Looked up from germline, CDR1 is SGHRS and CDR2 is YFSETQ.

This chain links TRBV9 with TRBJ2-3, with 11 bases aligning to TRBD2. This CDR3 is built from 15 residues. After removal of 5 bases from V and 5 bases from J, the junction contained 7 bases not matched to a gene. The V gene's germline CDR1 is SGDLS and CDR2 YYNGEE. This chain's CDR3 is CASSPSGGQGDTQYF. The CDR3 region has the DNA TGTGCCAGCAGTCCTAGCGGGGGGCAGGGAGATACGCAGTATTTT.

This clone was found once. The rearrangement joins TRBV5-1 to TRBJ2-2; TRBD1 matches at 10 bases. CDR3 size: 15 residues. With V trimmed by 2 bases and J by 5 bases, 3 bases remained unmatched. Per germline, CDR1 SGHRS and CDR2 YFSETQ. The CDR3 protein is CASSFGTGATGELFF. The DNA of the CDR3 is TGCGCCAGCAGCTTCGGGACAGGGGCTACCGGGGAGCTGTTTTTT.

This chain links TRBV18 with TRBJ1-6; D unresolved. Germline CDR1 is KGHSH and CDR2 is LQKENI. This CDR3 has 15 amino acids. V was clipped by 3 bases and J by 6 bases, with 12 bases between them. The CDR3 loop is CASSPTPTGNSPLHF. The CDR3 nucleotides read TGTGCCAGCTCACCCACTCCGACGGGTAATTCACCCCTCCACTTT.

The genes are TRBV7-8 and TRBJ1-5; the match to TRBD1 covers 7 bases. CDR3 length: 13 residues. The V gene end was trimmed by 6 bases and the J gene end by 4 bases; junction bases not matched to a gene: 3. Germline V gene lookup returns CDR1 SGHVS and CDR2 FQNEAQ. The CDR3 here is CASSRDSNQPQHF. CDR3 nucleotides: TGTGCCAGCAGTCGGGACAGTAATCAGCCCCAGCATTTT.

The chain carries TRBV27 and TRBJ2-6; D perhaps matches TRBD1 (5 bases). The ends were cut back, 7 bases at V and 0 bases at J, with 10 bases in the middle. CDR1 MNHEY and CDR2 SMNVEV come from the germline V gene (reference sequence). The CDR3 runs 15 residues. CDR3 nucleotides: TGTGCCAGCATGACCAGGGACTCTGGGGCCAACGTCCTGACTTTC. Amino acid sequence: CASMTRDSGANVLTF.

The gene calls are TRBV4-3 and TRBJ1-6; weak D call: TRBD1 (6 bases). Looked up from germline, CDR1 is LGHNA and CDR2 is YSLEER. The CDR3 is 15 amino acids. V was pared by 5 bases and J by 4 bases, with 12 bases between. Written as DNA, the CDR3 is TGCGCCAGCAGCTCCCAGACAGGTTATAATTCACCCCTCCACTTT. It specifies CASSSQTGYNSPLHF.

The CDR3 protein is CAWSEASGRNGGELFF. In nucleotides, the CDR3 is TGTGCCTGGAGTGAGGCCAGCGGGAGAAATGGCGGGGAGCTGTTTTTT. This sequence joins TRBV30 and TRBJ2-2; 8 positions agree with TRBD2. CDR1 and CDR2 from the germline V gene are GTSNPN and SVGIG (reference sequence). CDR3 size: 16 residues. V lost 1 base, J lost 7 bases, and 11 bases stayed unmatched.

Turning to this clone: The germline gene is not matched at one end of the junction; a read error may be the cause. The rearrangement links TRBV11-2 to TRBJ2-2, with 9 bases fitting TRBD2. Germline values: CDR1 SGHAT, CDR2 FQNNGV. CDR3 length: 13 residues. CDR3 loop: CASRGRGGGELFF. The DNA of the CDR3 is TGTGCCAGCAGAGGACGGGGCGGGGGGGAGTTGTTTTTT.

Written as DNA, the CDR3 is TGTGCCTGGAGGGGGACTAGCGGAAACTACGAGCAGTACTTC. This codes for CAWRGTSGNYEQYF. The chain couples TRBV30 to TRBJ2-7; 11 bases map to TRBD2. Germline trimming cut 3 bases from V and 3 bases from J; bases unmatched to any gene: 4. The CDR3 loop spans 14 amino acids. Germline lookup yields CDR1 GTSNPN and CDR2 SVGIG (reference sequence).

The V and J genes are TRBV11-2 and TRBJ1-1, with 7 bases lining up with TRBD1. Germline V gene lookup returns CDR1 SGHAT and CDR2 FQNNGV. There are 12 residues in the CDR3. The V and J ends lost 5 bases and 8 bases, in that order; junction bases with no gene match: 5. CDR3 region: CASSPTGMEAFF. CDR3 DNA: TGTGCCAGCAGCCCGACAGGGATGGAAGCTTTCTTT.

The rearrangement links TRBV6-5 to TRBJ2-1; TRBD2 might be the D (6 bases). The germline V gene encodes CDR1 MNHEY and CDR2 SVGAGI. The CDR3 consists of 11 residues. The V end lost 9 bases, the J end lost 4 bases, and 7 bases lay between the germline ends. CDR3 nucleotide sequence: TGTGCCAGTGGGGGGTACAATGAGCAGTTCTTC. Protein product: CASGGYNEQFF.

The V and J genes are TRBV13 and TRBJ2-3; the D gene is possibly TRBD1 (6 bases). CDR3 size: 15 residues. Germline V gene data show CDR1 as PRHDT and CDR2 as FYEKMQ (reference sequence). Trimming took off 6 bases at V and 0 bases at J, with 13 bases between the two ends. CDR3 sequence (DNA): TGTGCCAGCAGTAGCCGTGGACAGAGCACAGATACGCAGTATTTT. Amino acid sequence: CASSSRGQSTDTQYF.

The rearrangement joins TRBV28 to TRBJ2-5; D might be TRBD1 (5 bases). With 6 bases removed from V and 2 bases from J, the gap between germline ends came to 16 bases. CDR1 MDHEN and CDR2 SYDVKM come from the germline V gene. The CDR3 has 15 residues. The CDR3 is CASRPSLGRQETQYF. The CDR3 bases are TGTGCCAGCAGGCCCTCCTTGGGGCGGCAAGAGACCCAGTACTTC.

The V and J genes are TRBV7-8 and TRBJ1-3; no reliable D call. The CDR3 sequence is 16 residues long. Trimming removed 0 bases from V and 2 bases from J, with 11 bases in between. Germline values: CDR1 SGHVS, CDR2 FQNEAQ. The CDR3 region is CASSLAIASTGNTIYF. The CDR3, as DNA: TGTGCCAGCAGCTTAGCTATAGCCTCAACTGGAAACACCATATATTTT.

The rearrangement joins TRBV9 to TRBJ2-5; 9 bases align to TRBD1. This CDR3 spans 15 amino acids. Germline V gene data show CDR1 as SGDLS and CDR2 as YYNGEE. V shed 4 bases, J shed 5 bases, and the junction held 9 bases outside the gene matches. In DNA form, the CDR3 reads TGTGCCAGCAGCCTTCGGGACAGGGTTGCGGAGACCCAGTACTTC. Its protein product is CASSLRDRVAETQYF.

The rearrangement links TRBV21-1 to TRBJ1-1; the table calls TRBD1, which could not be checked here. TRBV21-1 is assigned pseudogene status. The CDR3 totals 15 residues. The CDR3 region is CASSRGGRVATEAFF. For the CDR3, the DNA is TGTGCCAGCAGCAGAGGGGGACGGGTAGCCACTGAAGCTTTCTTT.